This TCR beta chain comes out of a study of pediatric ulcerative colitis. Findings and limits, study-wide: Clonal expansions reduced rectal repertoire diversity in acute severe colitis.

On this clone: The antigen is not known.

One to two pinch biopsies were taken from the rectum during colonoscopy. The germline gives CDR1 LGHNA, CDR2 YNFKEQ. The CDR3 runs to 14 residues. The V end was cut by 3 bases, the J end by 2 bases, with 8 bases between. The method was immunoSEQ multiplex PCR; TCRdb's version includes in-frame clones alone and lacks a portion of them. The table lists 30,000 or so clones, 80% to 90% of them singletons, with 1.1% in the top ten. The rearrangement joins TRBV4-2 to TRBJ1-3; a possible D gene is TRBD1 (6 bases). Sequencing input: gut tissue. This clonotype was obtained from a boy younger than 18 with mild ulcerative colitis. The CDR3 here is CASSQGAAGNTIYF. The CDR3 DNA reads TGTGCCAGCAGCCAGGGGGCGGCTGGAAACACCATATATTTT.